Below are 11 T cell receptor beta chains sequenced from a single sample in a study of long-term antiretroviral therapy in people with HIV. An immunoSEQ assay, version v3.0, was performed at survey level. Produced via immunoSEQ multiplex PCR; TCRdb's table is partial and in-frame only. The sample yields approximately 23,000 clones, around 82% seen once. This specimen was unsorted PBMCs, taken 1.5 years after starting antiretroviral therapy. These receptor sequences come from a man younger than 45 with HIV.

The genes are TRBV12-5 and TRBJ2-2; 7 bases map to TRBD1. This CDR3 contains 15 residues. Germline values: CDR1 LGHNT, CDR2 FRNRAP. The junction had 1 base not matched to a gene; V was cut back by 0 bases and J by 3 bases. The DNA of the CDR3 is TGTGCTAGTGGTTTGGTAGGGGGCTACACCGGGGAGCTGTTTTTT. Translation: CASGLVGGYTGELFF.

V and J are TRBV5-1 and TRBJ1-1; 10 nucleotides align to TRBD1. This CDR3 spans 16 amino acids. V dropped 3 bases and J dropped 8; count of bases not matched to a gene: 13. CDR1 is SGHRS and CDR2 is YFSETQ in the germline V gene. For the CDR3, the DNA is TGCGCCAGCAGCTCCCGACAGGGGGCGTATGGTTGGGAAGCTTTCTTT. Translation gives CASSSRQGAYGWEAFF.

The chain combines TRBV7-2 with TRBJ2-3; 8 bases are a match to TRBD2. Germline trimming cut 6 bases from V and 5 bases from J; bases unmatched to any gene: 13. Germline CDR1 SGHTA, CDR2 FQGNSA. This CDR3 has 16 amino acids. CDR3 region: CASSSWERELGDTQYF. The DNA of the CDR3 is TGTGCCAGCAGTTCCTGGGAGCGGGAGCTTGGAGATACGCAGTATTTT.

This clone was detected once. The chain links TRBV5-1 to TRBJ2-1; no firm D call. Per the germline V gene, CDR1 is SGHRS and CDR2 is YFSETQ. The CDR3 covers 11 residues. V was pared by 5 bases and J by 9 bases, with 9 bases between. CDR3 residues: CASRSGGEQFF. CDR3 in DNA: TGCGCCAGCAGATCTGGTGGTGAGCAGTTCTTC.

This clone showed up just once. CDR3 sequence: CSVNRGGTSYEQYF. The CDR3 region has the DNA TGCAGCGTCAATAGGGGGGGGACCTCCTACGAGCAGTACTTC. The rearrangement joins TRBV29-1 to TRBJ2-7, with D perhaps TRBD2 (7 bases). The V end was cut by 6 bases, the J end by 0 bases, with 15 bases between. The CDR3 consists of 14 residues. Germline V gene lookup returns CDR1 SQVTM and CDR2 ANQGSEA.

The rearrangement uses TRBV4-2 and TRBJ2-3; TRBD1 might be the D (6 bases). CDR3 length: 16 residues. Germline CDR1 is LGHNA and CDR2 is YNFKEQ. The V and J ends lost 1 base and 5 bases respectively, with 16 bases between them. The CDR3 is CASSQGVGGEKDTQYF. For the CDR3, the DNA is TGTGCCAGCAGCCAAGGTGTAGGGGGAGAAAAAGATACGCAGTATTTT.

The chain recombines TRBV9 with TRBJ1-2, with a possible D match to TRBD1 (5 bases). Trimming left V 0 bases short and J 5 bases short, with 11 bases between. CDR3 length equals 14 residues. CDR1 and CDR2 from the germline V gene are SGDLS and YYNGEE. The CDR3 region has the DNA TGTGCCAGCAGCGTAGCCGCAGGGAAATATGGCTACACCTTC. Translated: CASSVAAGKYGYTF.

This chain connects TRBV6-5 to TRBJ2-7; maybe TRBD2 (5 bases). CDR1 is MNHEY, CDR2 SVGAGI, per germline. The V gene lost 6 bases and the J gene lost 4 bases, with 16 bases spanning the gap. This CDR3 has 14 amino acids. This CDR3 reads CASSRDPLGYEQYF. The CDR3 DNA sequence: TGTGCCAGCAGCCGGGATCCATTGGGATACGAGCAGTACTTC.

The rearrangement links TRBV5-1 to TRBJ2-1; perhaps TRBD2 as D (6 bases). There are 15 residues in the CDR3. V shed 3 bases and J shed 7 bases, with 17 bases lying between them. From germline, CDR1 is SGHRS and CDR2 YFSETQ. CDR3 in DNA: TGCGCCAGCAGCTGGGGGGTCGCCACTGGGAATGAGCAGTTCTTC. It specifies CASSWGVATGNEQFF. The full variable domain, completed using reference TRBV5-1 and TRBJ2-1, is KAGVTQTPRYLIKTRGQQVTLSCSPISGHRSVSWYQQTPGQGLQFLFEYFSETQRNKGNFPGRFSGRQFSNSRSEMNVSTLELGDSALYLCASSWGVATGNEQFFGPGTRLTVL.

This chain uses TRBV28 with TRBJ1-4; weak D call: TRBD1 (6 bases). The germline V gene encodes CDR1 MDHEN and CDR2 SYDVKM. The germline V and J ends were trimmed by 4 bases and 6 bases, with 9 bases remaining between them. This CDR3 contains 13 residues. The CDR3 sequence is CASSSPGDEKLFF. The CDR3 region has the DNA TGTGCCAGCAGTTCCCCAGGGGATGAAAAACTGTTTTTT.

The CDR3 is CASSLNGPGQGNQPQHF. The CDR3 region has the DNA TGTGCCAGCAGCCTAAATGGACCGGGACAGGGCAATCAGCCCCAGCATTTT. The chain combines TRBV5-8 with TRBJ1-5; 8 nucleotides align to TRBD1. Per the germline V gene, CDR1 is SGHTS and CDR2 is YDEGEE. V gave up 4 bases and J gave up 2 bases; unmatched junction bases: 11. The CDR3 consists of 17 residues.